Each of the 22 T cell receptor beta chains below was sequenced from the same sample in a study of cytomegalovirus exposure and HLA in healthy donors. Primers for the PCR totalled 60 Vbeta and 13 Jbeta. Assay: immunoSEQ multiplex PCR; the TCRdb copy retains only in-frame clones and omits some. The sample table sets out approximately 110,000 clones. The sequenced material came from PBMCs. The receptors shown here come from a man aged 40-50 years in good health and CMV-seropositive.

This chain connects TRBV18 to TRBJ2-7; 8 bases fit TRBD2. The CDR3 runs 16 residues. V dropped 2 bases and J dropped 3; count of bases not matched to a gene: 9. Germline-derived CDR1 and CDR2 are KGHSH and LQKENI. The CDR3 protein is CASSPLPGGPRYEQYF. The CDR3 nucleotides are TGTGCCAGCTCACCATTGCCGGGAGGGCCTCGCTACGAGCAGTACTTC.

The chain employs TRBV11-2 and TRBJ1-4, with D unresolved. CDR1 and CDR2 from the germline V gene are SGHAT and FQNNGV. Trimming shortened V by 5 bases and J by 8 bases, and 12 bases separated the two germline ends. There are 13 residues in the CDR3. The CDR3 DNA reads TGTGCCAGCAGCCGGGTCGGCATCGAAAAACTGTTTTTT. Encoded protein: CASSRVGIEKLFF.

The V gene is TRBV11-2, the J gene TRBJ2-7; TRBD1 might be the D (7 bases). The germline V and J ends were trimmed by 1 base and 2 bases, with 21 bases remaining between them. CDR1 is SGHAT and CDR2 is FQNNGV in the germline V gene. The length of the CDR3 is 18 residues. In nucleotides, the CDR3 is TGTGCCAGCAGCTTAGGGGGGAGGCAGGGGGGTATGGCCTACGAGCAGTACTTC. It yields the protein CASSLGGRQGGMAYEQYF.

The J gene is TRBJ2-1, the V gene TRBV9; 13 bases match TRBD2. The CDR3 is 16 amino acids. The germline gives CDR1 SGDLS, CDR2 YYNGEE. Trimming cost V 4 bases and J 7 bases; bases outside gene matches: 8. CDR3 DNA sequence: TGTGCCAGCAGCCTACCGGGACTAGCGGGATTGAATGAGCAGTTCTTC. Amino acids: CASSLPGLAGLNEQFF.

The chain joins TRBV7-9 to TRBJ2-1, with TRBD2 identical over 16 bases. The CDR3 runs to 17 residues. Germline-derived CDR1 and CDR2 are SEHNR and FQNEAQ (reference sequence). The trim removed 4 bases at V and 4 bases at J, leaving 4 bases unmatched. This CDR3 reads CASSSGLAGGGYNEQFF. The CDR3 nucleotides read TGTGCCAGCAGCTCGGGACTAGCGGGAGGGGGTTACAATGAGCAGTTCTTC.

The chain is built from TRBV21-1 and TRBJ2-3; TRBD2, as called in the table, went unchecked against the DNA. TRBV21-1 is described as a pseudogene. The CDR3 is 16 amino acids. The CDR3 sequence: CASSKVGREEQDTQYF. The CDR3 nucleotides read TGTGCCAGCAGCAAAGTGGGGCGGGAGGAGCAAGATACGCAGTATTTT.

The V gene is TRBV28, the J gene TRBJ2-7; possibly TRBD1 for D (5 bases). The ends were cut back, 1 base at V and 2 bases at J, with 9 bases in the middle. CDR3 size: 14 residues. Germline V gene sequence: CDR1 MDHEN, CDR2 SYDVKM. The CDR3 DNA follows: TGTGCCAGCAGTTTATACCAGGGCGCCTACGAGCAGTACTTC. Protein sequence: CASSLYQGAYEQYF.

The chain is built from TRBV5-1 and TRBJ2-7; the D gene is possibly TRBD1 (6 bases). The CDR3 is made up of 15 amino acids. Germline assignment: CDR1 SGHRS and CDR2 YFSETQ. With 4 bases removed from V and 0 bases from J, the gap between germline ends came to 14 bases. The chain's CDR3 is CASSQGFSVSYEQYF. CDR3 sequence (DNA): TGCGCCAGCAGCCAGGGGTTTTCCGTCTCCTACGAGCAGTACTTC. The variable domain in full, with the rest retrieved from reference TRBV5-1 and TRBJ2-7, is KAGVTQTPRYLIKTRGQQVTLSCSPISGHRSVSWYQQTPGQGLQFLFEYFSETQRNKGNFPGRFSGRQFSNSRSEMNVSTLELGDSALYLCASSQGFSVSYEQYFGPGTRLTVT.

The genes are TRBV6-5 and TRBJ1-2; tentative D call: TRBD1 (6 bases). The V end was cut by 4 bases, the J end by 8 bases, with 11 bases between. Germline V gene data show CDR1 as MNHEY and CDR2 as SVGAGI. The CDR3 has 12 residues. CDR3 DNA: TGTGCCAGCAGTTCGCGGACAGACGGCTACACCTTC. The encoded protein is CASSSRTDGYTF.

This sequence joins TRBV5-4 and TRBJ2-5; 8 nucleotides match TRBD1. The V gene end was trimmed by 3 bases and the J gene end by 5 bases; junction bases not matched to a gene: 9. The CDR3 extends over 15 amino acids. Germline V lookup: CDR1 SGHNT, CDR2 YYREEE (reference sequence). This CDR3 is CASSYAGGAKETQYF. Written as DNA, the CDR3 is TGTGCCAGCAGCTACGCAGGGGGCGCGAAGGAGACCCAGTACTTC.

The J gene is TRBJ1-1, the V gene TRBV11-2; D ambiguous. This CDR3 is built from 14 residues. Trimming removed 4 bases from V and 1 base from J, with 10 bases in between. The germline V gene has CDR1 SGHAT and CDR2 FQNNGV. CDR3 in amino acids: CASSYRPGNTEAFF. The CDR3 DNA reads TGTGCCAGCAGCTACCGTCCGGGGAACACTGAAGCTTTCTTT. Filled out from reference TRBV11-2 and TRBJ1-1, the complete variable domain reads EAGVAQSPRYKIIEKRQSVAFWCNPISGHATLYWYQQILGQGPKLLIQFQNNGVVDDSQLPKDRFSAERLKGVDSTLKIQPAKLEDSAVYLCASSYRPGNTEAFFGQGTRLTVV.

The chain employs TRBV6-5 and TRBJ1-2; D not resolved. Looked up from germline, CDR1 is MNHEY and CDR2 is SVGAGI. Trimming shortened V by 5 bases and J by 4 bases, and 11 bases separated the two germline ends. The CDR3 is made up of 13 amino acids. The CDR3 loop is CASSLDKSYGYTF. Written as DNA, the CDR3 is TGTGCCAGCAGTCTTGACAAGTCCTATGGCTACACCTTC.

The DNA of the CDR3 is TGTGCCAGCTCACCAGCGGGAGTAGAGACCCAGTACTTC. The encoded protein is CASSPAGVETQYF. The chain is built from TRBV6-5 and TRBJ2-5, with 8 bases aligning to TRBD2. Trimming removed 8 bases from V and 4 bases from J; junction bases left unmatched: 6. The CDR3 runs 13 residues. Germline V gives CDR1 MNHEY, CDR2 SVGAGI.

The chain combines TRBV19 with TRBJ2-7, with D maybe TRBD2 (5 bases). The ends were cut back, 5 bases at V and 3 bases at J, with 11 bases in the middle. CDR1 and CDR2 from the germline V gene are LNHDA and SQIVND (reference sequence). This CDR3 is 13 amino acids long. The CDR3 loop is CASSLAEGYEQYF. Here the CDR3 DNA reads TGTGCCAGTAGTCTGGCAGAGGGCTACGAGCAGTACTTC.

This chain joins TRBV19 and TRBJ2-4; TRBD1 matches 7 bases. Germline loops: CDR1 LNHDA, CDR2 SQIVND (reference sequence). The CDR3 has 14 residues. V was clipped by 5 bases and J by 4 bases; unmatched bases: 5. CDR3 sequence (DNA): TGTGCCAGTAGTCCGGCACAGGGGAAAAACATTCAGTACTTC. Its translation: CASSPAQGKNIQYF.

V gene TRBV28 combines with J gene TRBJ1-4; D possibly corresponds to TRBD1 (5 bases). Trimming pared 3 bases from V and 3 bases from J, leaving 8 bases between. The CDR3 sequence is 14 residues long. CDR1 and CDR2 (germline): MDHEN, SYDVKM. The CDR3 DNA reads as TGTGCCAGCAGTTTGCCAGGGCCTAATGAAAAACTGTTTTTT. This translates into CASSLPGPNEKLFF.

This chain connects TRBV7-9 to TRBJ1-6; D is uncertain. CDR1 is SEHNR, CDR2 FQNEAQ, per germline (reference sequence). Trimming took off 3 bases at V and 1 base at J, with 7 bases between the two ends. The CDR3 loop spans 15 amino acids. CDR3 sequence: CASSFVGSYNSPLHF. The CDR3 region has the DNA TGTGCCAGCAGCTTCGTCGGGTCCTATAATTCACCCCTCCACTTT.

This rearrangement joins TRBV19 to TRBJ2-3; 10 bases line up with TRBD1. The CDR3 totals 14 residues. The trim removed 8 bases at V and 5 bases at J, leaving 7 bases unmatched. The germline V gene encodes CDR1 LNHDA and CDR2 SQIVND (reference sequence). CDR3 protein: CASAGTGVLDTQYF. In DNA form, the CDR3 reads TGTGCCAGTGCCGGGACAGGGGTGTTAGATACGCAGTATTTT.

The chain combines TRBV7-3 with TRBJ2-1; D unclear. CDR1 and CDR2 from the germline V gene are SGHTA and FQGTGA. The CDR3 runs to 15 residues. Trimming pared 3 bases from V and 3 bases from J, leaving 12 bases between. CDR3 residues: CASSFSLANYNEQFF. CDR3 DNA sequence: TGTGCCAGCAGCTTTTCCCTGGCCAACTACAATGAGCAGTTCTTC.

The chain joins TRBV7-2 to TRBJ2-6, with a possible D match to TRBD1 (5 bases). V was shortened by 5 bases and J by 4 bases, with 24 bases between the two germline ends. Germline values: CDR1 SGHTA, CDR2 FQGNSA. CDR3 length: 19 residues. DNA of the CDR3: TGTGCCAGCAGCCCTCTCAGGGAAATCGGTTCGTCGGGGGCCAACGTCCTGACTTTC. This gives the protein CASSPLREIGSSGANVLTF.

The rearrangement uses TRBV6-5 and TRBJ1-1, with TRBD1 identical over 8 bases. The germline V gene encodes CDR1 MNHEY and CDR2 SVGAGI. V lost 8 bases, J lost 5 bases, and 10 bases stayed unmatched. This CDR3 spans 14 amino acids. CDR3 region: CASCNRGRGTEAFF. CDR3 in DNA: TGTGCCAGCTGCAACAGGGGGAGAGGAACTGAAGCTTTCTTT.

V is TRBV5-1 and J is TRBJ1-1, with D perhaps matching TRBD1 (5 bases). Trimming took off 4 bases at V and 8 bases at J, with 12 bases between the two ends. CDR1 and CDR2 from the germline V gene are SGHRS and YFSETQ. This CDR3 spans 12 amino acids. CDR3 bases: TGCGCCAGCAGCCCCGGGGGTCCGGAAGCTTTCTTT. Amino acid sequence: CASSPGGPEAFF.